This T cell receptor beta chain was found in a study of blood T cell repertoires in COVID-19. Across the whole study: From the United States, Italy and Spain came samples of acute and convalescent COVID-19. Sample material is recorded as cDNA or gDNA derived from T cells, B-cell-depleted T cells, or PBMCs.

As originally analysed: Quantification of nucleated cells was approximated via reference gene primer amplification. Measured with immunoSEQ multiplex PCR; TCRdb has only the in-frame clones, and not every one. The DNA gave D and trimming, while V, J and clone size come from that table. The table has about 170,000 clones, more than 65% seen once. The TCR originated in a man in his sixties or seventies with active or convalescent COVID-19. Sequencing was carried out using peripheral blood.

The CDR3 DNA reads as TGTGCCAGCTCACCACCGTTCGGGGACATTCAGTACTTC. It translates to CASSPPFGDIQYF. The V and J genes are TRBV18 and TRBJ2-4; TRBD2 might be the D (5 bases). The V and J ends lost 0 bases and 8 bases respectively, with 8 bases between them. Germline CDR1 KGHSH, CDR2 LQKENI. The length of the CDR3 is 13 residues.